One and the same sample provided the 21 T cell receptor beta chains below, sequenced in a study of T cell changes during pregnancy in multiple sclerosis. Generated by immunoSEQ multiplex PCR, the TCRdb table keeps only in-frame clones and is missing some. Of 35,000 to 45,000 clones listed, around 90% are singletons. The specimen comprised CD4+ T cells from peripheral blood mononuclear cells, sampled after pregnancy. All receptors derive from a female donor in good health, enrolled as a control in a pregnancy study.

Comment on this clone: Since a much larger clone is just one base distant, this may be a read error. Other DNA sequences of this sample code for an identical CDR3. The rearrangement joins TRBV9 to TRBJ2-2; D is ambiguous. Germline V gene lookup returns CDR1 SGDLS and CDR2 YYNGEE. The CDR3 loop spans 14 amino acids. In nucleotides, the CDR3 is TGTGCCAGCAGTGTAGTAATCGGCGGCGGGGAGCTGTTTTTT. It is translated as CASSVVIGGGELFF. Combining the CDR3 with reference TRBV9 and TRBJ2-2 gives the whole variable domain DSGVTQTPKHLITATGQRVTLRCSPRSGDLSVYWYQQSLDQGLQFLIQYYNGEERAKGNILERFSAQQFPDLHSELNLSSLELGDSALYFCASSVVIGGGELFFGEGSRLTVL.

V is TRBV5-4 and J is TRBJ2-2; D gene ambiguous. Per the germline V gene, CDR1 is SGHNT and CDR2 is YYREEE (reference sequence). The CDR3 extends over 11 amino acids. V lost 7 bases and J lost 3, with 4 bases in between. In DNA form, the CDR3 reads TGTGCCAGCGGAGACACCGGGGAGCTGTTTTTT. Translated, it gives CASGDTGELFF. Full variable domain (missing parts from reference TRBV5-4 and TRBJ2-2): ETGVTQSPTHLIKTRGQQVTLRCSSQSGHNTVSWYQQALGQGPQFIFQYYREEENGRGNFPPRFSGLQFPNYSSELNVNALELDDSALYLCASGDTGELFFGEGSRLTVL.

CDR3 protein: CASSLAASGGYNEQFF. The CDR3 region has the DNA TGCGCCAGCAGCTTGGCCGCTAGCGGGGGGTACAATGAGCAGTTCTTC. This rearrangement joins TRBV5-1 to TRBJ2-1, with TRBD2 identical over 11 bases. CDR3 length equals 16 residues. After removal of 0 bases from V and 4 bases from J, the junction contained 3 bases not matched to a gene. Germline V lookup: CDR1 SGHRS, CDR2 YFSETQ.

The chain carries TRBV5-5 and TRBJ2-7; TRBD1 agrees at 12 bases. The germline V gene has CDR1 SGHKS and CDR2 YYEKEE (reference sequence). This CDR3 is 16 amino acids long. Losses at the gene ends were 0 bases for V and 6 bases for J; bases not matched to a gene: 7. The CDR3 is CASSLEAGTGGIEQYF. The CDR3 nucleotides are TGTGCCAGCAGCTTGGAGGCCGGGACAGGGGGCATCGAGCAGTACTTC.

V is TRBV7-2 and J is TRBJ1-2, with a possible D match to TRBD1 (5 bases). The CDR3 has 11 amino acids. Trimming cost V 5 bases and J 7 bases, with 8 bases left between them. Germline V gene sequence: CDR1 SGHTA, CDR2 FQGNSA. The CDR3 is CASSRQGGYTF. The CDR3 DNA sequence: TGTGCCAGCAGCCGTCAGGGTGGCTACACCTTC. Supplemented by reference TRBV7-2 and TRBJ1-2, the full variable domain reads GAGVSQSPSNKVTEKGKDVELRCDPISGHTALYWYRQSLGQGLEFLIYFQGNSAPDKSGLPSDRFSAERTGGSVSTLTIQRTQQEDSAVYLCASSRQGGYTFGSGTRLTVV.

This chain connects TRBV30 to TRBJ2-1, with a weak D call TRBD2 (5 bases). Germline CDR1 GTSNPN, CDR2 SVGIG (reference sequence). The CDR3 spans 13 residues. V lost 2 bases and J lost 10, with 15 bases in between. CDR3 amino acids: CAWSREITGEQFF. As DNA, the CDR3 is TGTGCCTGGAGTAGGGAGATAACGGGCGAGCAGTTCTTC.

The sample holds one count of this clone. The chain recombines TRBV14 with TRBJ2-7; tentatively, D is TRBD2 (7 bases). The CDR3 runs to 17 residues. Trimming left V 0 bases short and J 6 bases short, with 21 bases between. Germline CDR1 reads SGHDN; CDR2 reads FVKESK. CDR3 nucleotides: TGTGCCAGCAGCCAAGACGGGTTAGGGGGGGAACTGTCCGAGCAGTACTTC. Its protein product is CASSQDGLGGELSEQYF.

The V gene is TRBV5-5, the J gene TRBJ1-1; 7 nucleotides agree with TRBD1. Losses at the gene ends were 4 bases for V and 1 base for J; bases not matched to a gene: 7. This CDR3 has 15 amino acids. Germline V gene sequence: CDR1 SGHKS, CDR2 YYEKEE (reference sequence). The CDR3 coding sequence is TGTGCCAGCAGCCTAACGACAGGGCCGAACACTGAAGCTTTCTTT. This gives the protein CASSLTTGPNTEAFF.

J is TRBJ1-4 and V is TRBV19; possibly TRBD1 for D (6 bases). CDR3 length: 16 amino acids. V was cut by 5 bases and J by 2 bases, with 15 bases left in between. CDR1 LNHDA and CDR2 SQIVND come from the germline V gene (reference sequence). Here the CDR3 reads CASSPGTRGTNEKLFF. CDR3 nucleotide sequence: TGTGCCAGTAGTCCGGGGACACGAGGGACTAATGAAAAACTGTTTTTT.

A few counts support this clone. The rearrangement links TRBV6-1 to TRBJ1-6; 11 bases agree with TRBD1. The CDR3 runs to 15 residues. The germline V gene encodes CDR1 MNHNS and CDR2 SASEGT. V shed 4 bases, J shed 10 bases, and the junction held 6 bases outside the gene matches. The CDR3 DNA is TGTGCCAGCAGTGGGACAGGGGGCATAACATCACCCCTCCACTTT. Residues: CASSGTGGITSPLHF.

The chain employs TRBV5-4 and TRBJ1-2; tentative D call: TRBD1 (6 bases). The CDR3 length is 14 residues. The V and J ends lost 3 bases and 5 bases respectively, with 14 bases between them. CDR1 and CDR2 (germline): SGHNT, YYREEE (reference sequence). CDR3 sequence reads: CASSSGTRGYGYTF. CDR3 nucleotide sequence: TGTGCCAGCAGCTCAGGGACAAGAGGATATGGCTACACCTTC.

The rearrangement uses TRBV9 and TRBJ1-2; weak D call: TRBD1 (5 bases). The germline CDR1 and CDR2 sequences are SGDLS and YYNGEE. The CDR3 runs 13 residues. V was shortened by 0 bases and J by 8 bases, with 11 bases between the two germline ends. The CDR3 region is CASSVDQGYGYTF. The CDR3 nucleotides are TGTGCCAGCAGCGTAGATCAGGGTTACGGCTACACCTTC.

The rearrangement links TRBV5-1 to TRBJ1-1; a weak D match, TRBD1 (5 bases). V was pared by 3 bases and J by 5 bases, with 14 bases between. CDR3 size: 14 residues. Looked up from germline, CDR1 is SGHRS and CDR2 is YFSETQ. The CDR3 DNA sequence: TGCGCCAGCAGCTGGGGCGACCCGAGAACTGAAGCTTTCTTT. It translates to CASSWGDPRTEAFF.

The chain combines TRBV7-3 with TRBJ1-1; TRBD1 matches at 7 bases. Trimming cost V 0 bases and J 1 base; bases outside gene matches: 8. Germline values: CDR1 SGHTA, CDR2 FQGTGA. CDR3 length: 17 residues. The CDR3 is CASSLTGEGAGNTEAFF. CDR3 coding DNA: TGTGCCAGCAGCTTAACGGGAGAGGGGGCAGGGAACACTGAAGCTTTCTTT.

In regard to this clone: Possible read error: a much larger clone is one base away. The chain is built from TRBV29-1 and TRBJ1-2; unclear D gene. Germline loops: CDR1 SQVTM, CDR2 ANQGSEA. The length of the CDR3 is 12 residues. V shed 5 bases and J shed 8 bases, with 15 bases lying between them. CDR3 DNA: TGCAGCGTTAGTGTCGGGATAGGGGGCTACACCTTC. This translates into CSVSVGIGGYTF.

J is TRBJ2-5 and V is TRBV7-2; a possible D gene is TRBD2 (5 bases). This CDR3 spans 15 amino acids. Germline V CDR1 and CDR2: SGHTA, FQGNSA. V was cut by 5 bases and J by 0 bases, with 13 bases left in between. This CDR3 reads CASSAMRTYQETQYF. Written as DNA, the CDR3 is TGTGCCAGCAGCGCCATGCGGACTTACCAAGAGACCCAGTACTTC.

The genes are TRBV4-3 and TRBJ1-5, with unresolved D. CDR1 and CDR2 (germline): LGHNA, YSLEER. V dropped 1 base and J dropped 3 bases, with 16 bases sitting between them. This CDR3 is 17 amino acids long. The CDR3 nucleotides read TGCGCCAGCAGCCAAGGAAGTGGGAGCCAGTTCAATCAGCCCCAGCATTTT. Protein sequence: CASSQGSGSQFNQPQHF.

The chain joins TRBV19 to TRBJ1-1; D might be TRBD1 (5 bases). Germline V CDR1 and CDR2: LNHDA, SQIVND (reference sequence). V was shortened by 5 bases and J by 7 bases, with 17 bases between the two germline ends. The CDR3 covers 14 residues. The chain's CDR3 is CASSYLTEQDEAFF. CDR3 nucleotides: TGTGCCAGTAGTTACCTGACAGAGCAAGATGAAGCTTTCTTT.

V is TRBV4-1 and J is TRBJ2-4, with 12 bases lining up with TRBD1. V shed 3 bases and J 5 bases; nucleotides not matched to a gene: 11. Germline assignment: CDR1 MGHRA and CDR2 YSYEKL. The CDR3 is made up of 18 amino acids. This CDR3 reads CASSQVPGQGAPQNIQYF. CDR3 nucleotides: TGCGCCAGCAGCCAGGTCCCGGGACAGGGGGCGCCCCAAAACATTCAGTACTTC.

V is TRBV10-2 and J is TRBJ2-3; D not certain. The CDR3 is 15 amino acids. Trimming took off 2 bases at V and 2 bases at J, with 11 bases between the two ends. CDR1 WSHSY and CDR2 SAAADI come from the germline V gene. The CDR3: CASSEASSPTDTQYF. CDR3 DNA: TGCGCCAGCAGTGAGGCCAGTTCCCCCACAGATACGCAGTATTTT.

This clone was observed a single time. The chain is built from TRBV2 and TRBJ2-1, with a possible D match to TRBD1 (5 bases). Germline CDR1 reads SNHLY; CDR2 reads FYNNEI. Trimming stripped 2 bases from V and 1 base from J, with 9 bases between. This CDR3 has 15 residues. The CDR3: CASSESRVSYNEQFF. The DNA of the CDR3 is TGTGCCAGCAGTGAAAGCAGGGTATCCTACAATGAGCAGTTCTTC. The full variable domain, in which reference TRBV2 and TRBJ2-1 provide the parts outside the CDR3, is EPEVTQTPSHQVTQMGQEVILRCVPISNHLYFYWYRQILGQKVEFLVSFYNNEISEKSEIFDDQFSVERPDGSNFTLKIRSTKLEDSAMYFCASSESRVSYNEQFFGPGTRLTVL.